This entry concerns a single T cell receptor beta chain. The entry originates in a study of Tregs in tolerant kidney transplant recipients. Using immunoSEQ multiplex PCR, the repertoire was profiled, and TCRdb retains in-frame clones only, with some absent. The table records tens of thousands of clones, 80% to 85% of them present only once. Thawed PBMCs were FACS-sorted into unstimulated CD4+CD25+CD127- regulatory T cells, CD4+CD25- non-regulatory cells, CD4 and CD8 cells. This sequence originates from a human donor in good health. Sequencing was performed on CD4+ T cells from blood.

CDR3 region: CASSHRAGGRTGELFF. CDR3 coding DNA: TGTGCCAGCAGCCACAGGGCCGGGGGAAGGACCGGGGAGCTGTTTTTT. This sequence joins TRBV5-4 and TRBJ2-2, with D possibly called TRBD1 or TRBD2 (6 bases each). Trimming cost V 4 bases and J 5 bases, with 18 bases left between them. Germline values: CDR1 SGHNT, CDR2 YYREEE (reference sequence). The CDR3 runs 16 residues.